The 2 T cell receptor beta chains given below trace back to one sample, sequenced in a study of OX40 agonist ivuxolimab in advanced cancers. Libraries were prepared by immunoSEQ multiplex PCR; TCRdb keeps only in-frame clonotypes and omits some of them. Among about 38,000 clones listed, about three quarters were seen once. The specimen was CD4+ or CD8+ T cells sorted from blood, collected in a trial of the OX40 agonist ivuxolimab. The receptors derive from an adult with an advanced solid tumor such as melanoma, head and neck, liver or kidney cancer.

This chain joins TRBV10-2 and TRBJ2-5, with D perhaps given as TRBD1 or TRBD2 (6 bases each). The CDR3 consists of 17 residues. Germline V CDR1 and CDR2: WSHSY, SAAADI. V shed 6 bases and J shed 4 bases, with 24 bases lying between them. The CDR3 sequence: CASSHTGGGPAGETQYF. CDR3 nucleotide sequence: TGCGCCAGCAGCCATACCGGAGGGGGGCCGGCCGGAGAGACCCAGTACTTC.

By sample fraction, this clone is medium-sized. The chain uses TRBV5-1 and TRBJ2-7; TRBD1 agrees at 9 bases. The CDR3 has 16 residues. V lost 7 bases and J lost 1; bases outside the gene matches: 12. CDR1 SGHRS and CDR2 YFSETQ come from the germline V gene. This CDR3 is CASSRLPGQGSYEQYF. Here the CDR3 DNA reads TGCGCCAGCTCTAGACTTCCGGGACAGGGTTCCTACGAGCAGTACTTC.